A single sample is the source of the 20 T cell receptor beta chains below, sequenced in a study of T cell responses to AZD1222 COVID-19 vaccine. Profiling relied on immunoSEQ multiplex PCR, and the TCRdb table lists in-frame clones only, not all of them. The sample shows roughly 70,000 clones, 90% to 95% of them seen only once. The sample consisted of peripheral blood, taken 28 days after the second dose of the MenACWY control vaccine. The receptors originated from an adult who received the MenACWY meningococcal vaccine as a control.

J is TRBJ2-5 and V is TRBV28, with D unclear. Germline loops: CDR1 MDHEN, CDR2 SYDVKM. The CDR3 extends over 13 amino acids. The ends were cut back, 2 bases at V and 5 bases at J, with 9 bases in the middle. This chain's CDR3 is CASSLPVGETQYF. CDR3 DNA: TGTGCCAGCAGTTTACCGGTTGGGGAGACCCAGTACTTC. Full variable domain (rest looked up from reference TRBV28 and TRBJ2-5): DVKVTQSSRYLVKRTGEKVFLECVQDMDHENMFWYRQDPGLGLRLIYFSYDVKMKEKGDIPEGYSVSREKKERFSLILESASTNQTSMYLCASSLPVGETQYFGPGTRLLVL.

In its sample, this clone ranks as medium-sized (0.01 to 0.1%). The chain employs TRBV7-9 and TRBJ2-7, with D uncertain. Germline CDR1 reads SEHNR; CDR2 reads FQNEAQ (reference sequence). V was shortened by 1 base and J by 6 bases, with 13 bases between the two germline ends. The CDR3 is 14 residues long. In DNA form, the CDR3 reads TGTGCCAGCAGCTTAGAAGGTCCCCCCGGCGAGCAGTACTTC. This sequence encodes CASSLEGPPGEQYF.

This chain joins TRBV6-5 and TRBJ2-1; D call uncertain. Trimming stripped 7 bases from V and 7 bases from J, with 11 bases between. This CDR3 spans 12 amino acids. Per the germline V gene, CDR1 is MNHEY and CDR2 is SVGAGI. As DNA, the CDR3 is TGTGCCAGCAAATCCCATTGGAATGAGCAGTTCTTC. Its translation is CASKSHWNEQFF.

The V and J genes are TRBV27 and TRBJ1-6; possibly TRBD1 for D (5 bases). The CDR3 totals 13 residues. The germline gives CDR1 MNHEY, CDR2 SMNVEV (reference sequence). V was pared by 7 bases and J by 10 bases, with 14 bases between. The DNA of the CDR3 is TGTGCCAGCACCCCCCTTCAGGGATCACCCCTCCACTTT. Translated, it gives CASTPLQGSPLHF.

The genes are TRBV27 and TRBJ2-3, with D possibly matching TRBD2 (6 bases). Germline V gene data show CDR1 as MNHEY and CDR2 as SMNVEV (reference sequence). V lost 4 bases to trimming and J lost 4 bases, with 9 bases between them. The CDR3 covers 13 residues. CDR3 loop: CASSYRGSDTQYF. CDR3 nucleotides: TGTGCCAGCAGTTACCGGGGGTCAGATACGCAGTATTTT.

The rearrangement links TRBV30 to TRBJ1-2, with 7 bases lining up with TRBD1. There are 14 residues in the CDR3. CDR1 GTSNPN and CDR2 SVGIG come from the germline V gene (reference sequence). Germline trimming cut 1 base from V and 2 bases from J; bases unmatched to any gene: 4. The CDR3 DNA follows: TGTGCCTGGAGTGAGGGCAGGGGGAACTATGGCTACACCTTC. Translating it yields CAWSEGRGNYGYTF.

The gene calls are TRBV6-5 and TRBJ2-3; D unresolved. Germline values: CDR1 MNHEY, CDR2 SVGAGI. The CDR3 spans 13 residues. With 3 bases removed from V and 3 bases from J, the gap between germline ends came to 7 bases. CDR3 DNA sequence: TGTGCCAGCAGTTATACCAGGACAGATACGCAGTATTTT. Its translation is CASSYTRTDTQYF.

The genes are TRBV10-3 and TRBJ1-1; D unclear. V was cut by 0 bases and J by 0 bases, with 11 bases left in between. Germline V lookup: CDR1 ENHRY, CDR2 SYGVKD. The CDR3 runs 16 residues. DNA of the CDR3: TGTGCCATCAGTGAGTCGATAGGGAACATGAACACTGAAGCTTTCTTT. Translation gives CAISESIGNMNTEAFF.

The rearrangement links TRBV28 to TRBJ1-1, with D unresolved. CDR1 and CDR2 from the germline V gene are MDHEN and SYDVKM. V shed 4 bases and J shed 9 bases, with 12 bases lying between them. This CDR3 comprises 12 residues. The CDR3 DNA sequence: TGTGCCAGCAGTTCGGTCGCGATACAAGCTTTCTTT. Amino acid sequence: CASSSVAIQAFF.

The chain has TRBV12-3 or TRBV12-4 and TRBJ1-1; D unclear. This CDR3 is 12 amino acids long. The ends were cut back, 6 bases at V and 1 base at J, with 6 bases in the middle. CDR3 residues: CASRPGNTEAFF. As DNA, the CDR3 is TGTGCCAGCAGGCCGGGGAACACTGAAGCTTTCTTT.

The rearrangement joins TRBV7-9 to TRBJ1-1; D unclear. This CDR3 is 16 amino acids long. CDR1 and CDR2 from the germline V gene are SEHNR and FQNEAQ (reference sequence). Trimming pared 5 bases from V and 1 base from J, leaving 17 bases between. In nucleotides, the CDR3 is TGTGCCAGCAGCATCACCCCGGAACCAGAGAACACTGAAGCTTTCTTT. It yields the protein CASSITPEPENTEAFF. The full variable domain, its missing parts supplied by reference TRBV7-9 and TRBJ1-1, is DTGVSQNPRHKITKRGQNVTFRCDPISEHNRLYWYRQTLGQGPEFLTYFQNEAQLEKSRLLSDRFSAERPKGSFSTLEIQRTEQGDSAMYLCASSITPEPENTEAFFGQGTRLTVV.

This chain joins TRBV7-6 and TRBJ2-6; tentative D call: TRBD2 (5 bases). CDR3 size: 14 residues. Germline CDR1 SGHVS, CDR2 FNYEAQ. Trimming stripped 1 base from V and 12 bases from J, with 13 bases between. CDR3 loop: CASSLDPGWGVLTF. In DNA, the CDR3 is TGTGCCAGCAGCTTAGACCCGGGATGGGGCGTCCTGACTTTC.

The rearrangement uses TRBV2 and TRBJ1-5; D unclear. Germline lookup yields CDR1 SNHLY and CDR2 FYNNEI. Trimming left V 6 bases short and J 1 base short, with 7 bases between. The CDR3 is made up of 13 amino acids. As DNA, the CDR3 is TGTGCCAGCAGCCGACAAAGCAATCAGCCCCAGCATTTT. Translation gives CASSRQSNQPQHF.

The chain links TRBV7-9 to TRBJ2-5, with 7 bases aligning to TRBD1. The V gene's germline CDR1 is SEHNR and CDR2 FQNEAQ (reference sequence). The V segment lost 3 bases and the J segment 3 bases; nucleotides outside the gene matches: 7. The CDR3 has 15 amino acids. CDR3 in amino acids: CASSFSLDREETQYF. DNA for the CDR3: TGTGCCAGCAGCTTTAGCTTAGACAGGGAAGAGACCCAGTACTTC.

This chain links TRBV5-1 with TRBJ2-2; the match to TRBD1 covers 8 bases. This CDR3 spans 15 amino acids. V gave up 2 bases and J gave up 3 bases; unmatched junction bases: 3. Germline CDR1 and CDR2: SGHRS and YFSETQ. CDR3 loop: CASSLQGDDTGELFF. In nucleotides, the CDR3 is TGCGCCAGCAGCTTACAGGGGGATGACACCGGGGAGCTGTTTTTT.

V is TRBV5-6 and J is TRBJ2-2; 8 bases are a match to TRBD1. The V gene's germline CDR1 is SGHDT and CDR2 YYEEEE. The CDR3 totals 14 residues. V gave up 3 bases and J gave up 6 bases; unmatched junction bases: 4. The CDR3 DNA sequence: TGTGCCAGCAGCTCGGACAGGGTGGCCGGGGAGCTGTTTTTT. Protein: CASSSDRVAGELFF. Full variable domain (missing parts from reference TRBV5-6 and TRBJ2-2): DAGVTQSPTHLIKTRGQQVTLRCSPKSGHDTVSWYQQALGQGPQFIFQYYEEEERQRGNFPDRFSGHQFPNYSSELNVNALLLGDSALYLCASSSDRVAGELFFGEGSRLTVL.

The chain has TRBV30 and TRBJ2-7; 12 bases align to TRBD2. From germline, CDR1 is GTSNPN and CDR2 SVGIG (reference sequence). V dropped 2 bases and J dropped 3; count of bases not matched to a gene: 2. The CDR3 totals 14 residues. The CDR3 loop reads CAWSSSGRVYEQYF. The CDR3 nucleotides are TGTGCCTGGAGTTCTAGCGGGAGGGTCTACGAGCAGTACTTC.

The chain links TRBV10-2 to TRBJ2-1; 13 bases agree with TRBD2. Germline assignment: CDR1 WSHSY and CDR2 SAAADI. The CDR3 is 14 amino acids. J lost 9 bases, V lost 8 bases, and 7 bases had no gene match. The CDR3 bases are TGCGCCAGCCGAGGACTAGCGGGAGACGTTGAGCAGTTCTTC. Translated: CASRGLAGDVEQFF.

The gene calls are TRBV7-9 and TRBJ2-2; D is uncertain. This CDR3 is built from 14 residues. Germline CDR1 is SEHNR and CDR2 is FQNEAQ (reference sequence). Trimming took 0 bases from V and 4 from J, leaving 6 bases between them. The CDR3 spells CASSLASITGELFF. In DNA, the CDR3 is TGTGCCAGCAGCTTAGCCTCAATCACCGGGGAGCTGTTTTTT.

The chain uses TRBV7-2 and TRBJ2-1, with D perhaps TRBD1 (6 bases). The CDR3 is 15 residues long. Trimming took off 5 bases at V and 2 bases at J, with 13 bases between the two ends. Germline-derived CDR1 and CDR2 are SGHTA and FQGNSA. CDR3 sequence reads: CASSTTGPAYNEQFF. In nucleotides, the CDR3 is TGTGCCAGCAGCACAACAGGGCCGGCCTACAATGAGCAGTTCTTC.